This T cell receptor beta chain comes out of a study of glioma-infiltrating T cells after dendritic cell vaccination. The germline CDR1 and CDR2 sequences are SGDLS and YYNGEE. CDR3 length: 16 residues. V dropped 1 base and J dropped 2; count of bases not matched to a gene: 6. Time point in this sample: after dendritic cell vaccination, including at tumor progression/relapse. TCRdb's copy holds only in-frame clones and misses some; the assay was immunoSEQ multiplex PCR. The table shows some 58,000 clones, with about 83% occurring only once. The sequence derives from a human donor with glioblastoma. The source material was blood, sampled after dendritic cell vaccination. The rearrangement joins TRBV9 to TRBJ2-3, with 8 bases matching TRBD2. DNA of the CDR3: TGTGCCAGCAGCGTATTAGCGGGGACTACCACAGATACGCAGTATTTT. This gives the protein CASSVLAGTTTDTQYF.